This TCR beta chain was recovered during a study of T cells in narcolepsy (dated by TCRdb to the late 2010s). A note on the overall study: The study enrolled patients with narcolepsy type 1 or type 2 (NT1, NT2) together with healthy control donors. The study used TCR Vbeta sequencing to track clonotypes in blood and CSF while looking for autoreactive T cells in narcolepsy patients that target self-antigens of hypocretin neurons (hypocretin, TRIB2). General conclusions and limits of the study: Certain blood memory CD4+ repertoires from patients and controls had no sequences that matched autoreactive T cell clones. Autoreactive clonotypes were reported to be detected serially in the blood of the same patients and of different patients, but not in the blood of healthy controls. Plots comparing CSF and blood CD4+ T cell clonotypes from the same patient highlighted HCRT-specific and TRIB2-specific autoreactive clonotypes. Patients and controls had comparable numbers of sequenced blood memory CD4+ clonotypes, averaging about 40,000 and 30,000, respectively.

Library creation used the immunoSEQ multiplex PCR assay. TCRdb's version of the immuneACCESS table is confined to in-frame rearrangements and falls short of the full clone set. An unresolved V gene accounts for under half of the shortfall where checked; the remainder is of unknown origin. The sample profile shows tens of thousands of clones; 85% to 90% of them were found once. Less than 1.5% of the sample comes from the top ten. To note about this clone: The specificity of this receptor is unknown. Qualities for individual bases were not recorded, and no much larger clone is one base off.

Trimming takes 1 base from V and 8 bases from J, and the germline ends sit 12 bases apart. Spanning cysteine to phenylalanine, the CDR3 consists of 13 amino acids. Only the CDR3 portion is preserved as DNA: 39 bases, with reading frame beginning at the first base. Reading the germline V gene (reference sequence) gives CDR1 SGHNT and CDR2 YYREEE. For TCR Vbeta sequencing, memory CD4+ T cells were sorted ex vivo from the peripheral blood of both healthy controls and narcolepsy patients. This TCR was recovered from a human donor with narcolepsy. The chain links TRBV5-4 with TRBJ1-2; 5 matching bases give a weak D call of TRBD1. Sequenced material: CD45RA- memory CD4+ T cells from PBMCs. The cell subset or site label on this specimen signifies: memory T cells sorted ex vivo from peripheral blood. The DNA is TGTGCCAGCAGCTTGCGGGGGGAGGGCGGCTACACCTTC. Translated, it gives CASSLRGEGGYTF.